Below, 21 T cell receptor beta chains from the same sample are listed, as sequenced in a study of cytomegalovirus exposure and HLA in healthy donors. The PCR had 60 Vbeta and 13 Jbeta primers. This table comes from immunoSEQ multiplex PCR, and its TCRdb copy is limited to in-frame clones, with some not included. Found here are around 100,000 clones, 74% of them singletons; the top ten hold about 2.6%. The source material was PBMCs. The receptors come from a man aged 45-65 years in good health and CMV-seropositive.

Note on this clone: Other DNA sequences of this sample code for an identical CDR3. The chain combines TRBV7-9 with TRBJ1-1, with D uncertain. The CDR3 length is 17 residues. V was clipped by 1 base and J by 2 bases, with 17 bases between them. Germline V gene lookup returns CDR1 SEHNR and CDR2 FQNEAQ (reference sequence). The DNA of the CDR3 is TGTGCCAGCAGCTTAGGGTCACTAGGAGGAGGTAACACTGAAGCTTTCTTT. It is translated as CASSLGSLGGGNTEAFF.

The V call is TRBV9, the J call TRBJ2-3; 7 bases agree with TRBD2. In germline, CDR1 is SGDLS, CDR2 YYNGEE. The CDR3 runs 19 residues. V lost 4 bases to trimming and J lost 0 bases; unmatched junction nucleotides: 17. In nucleotides, the CDR3 is TGTGCCAGCAGCACATCCGTGGGGAGGGCCGTGGTAAGCACAGATACGCAGTATTTT. Its translation: CASSTSVGRAVVSTDTQYF.

The chain employs TRBV5-6 and TRBJ1-1, with 7 bases fitting TRBD1. The CDR3 has 14 amino acids. The trim removed 4 bases at V and 5 bases at J, leaving 8 bases unmatched. The germline V gene has CDR1 SGHDT and CDR2 YYEEEE. CDR3 bases: TGTGCCAGCAGCGCCCGACAGGGAAGAACTGAAGCTTTCTTT. Protein product: CASSARQGRTEAFF.

This clone appeared once. V usage is TRBV19 and J usage is TRBJ1-5; 8 nucleotides line up with TRBD1. The V and J ends lost 5 bases and 2 bases, in that order; junction bases with no gene match: 8. CDR3 size: 16 residues. In germline, CDR1 is LNHDA, CDR2 SQIVND (reference sequence). CDR3 coding DNA: TGTGCCAGTAGTTCTGACAGGGGAACTGGCAATCAGCCCCAGCATTTT. Translated, it gives CASSSDRGTGNQPQHF.

This clone was recorded only once. The rearrangement links TRBV5-1 to TRBJ2-1, with D possibly TRBD1 on 6 matching bases. CDR3 size: 16 residues. Germline loops: CDR1 SGHRS, CDR2 YFSETQ. V dropped 4 bases and J dropped 7 bases, with 21 bases sitting between them. The CDR3 DNA follows: TGCGCCAGCAGCCCGTATCTGGACAGTGGAAGGAATGAGCAGTTCTTC. Encoded protein: CASSPYLDSGRNEQFF.

The V and J genes are TRBV6-6 and TRBJ2-3; TRBD1 matches at 8 bases. Germline trimming cut 4 bases from V and 10 bases from J; bases unmatched to any gene: 7. The CDR3 totals 13 residues. CDR1 MNHNY and CDR2 SVGAGI come from the germline V gene (reference sequence). This CDR3 reads CASSSETGEAQYF. The CDR3 bases are TGTGCCAGCAGTTCCGAGACAGGGGAGGCGCAGTATTTT.

This clone came up once. This sequence joins TRBV6-1 and TRBJ2-7, with D perhaps TRBD1 (5 bases). V shed 4 bases and J shed 0 bases, with 10 bases lying between them. The CDR3 has 14 residues. The germline gives CDR1 MNHNS, CDR2 SASEGT. CDR3 sequence (DNA): TGTGCCAGCAGTGTCTACCAGGGCTCCTACGAGCAGTACTTC. It specifies CASSVYQGSYEQYF.

This clone came up a few times. The chain has TRBV5-1 and TRBJ1-6; 7 nucleotides line up with TRBD1. In germline, CDR1 is SGHRS, CDR2 YFSETQ. CDR3 length equals 15 residues. V lost 0 bases to trimming and J lost 7 bases; unmatched junction nucleotides: 4. The CDR3 sequence is CASSLDGRGNSPLHF. The CDR3 DNA reads as TGCGCCAGCAGCTTGGATGGCAGGGGGAATTCACCCCTCCACTTT.

This chain connects TRBV6-6 to TRBJ1-6, with TRBD1 matching over 7 bases. J was trimmed by 9 bases and V by 5 bases; bases with no gene match: 7. The CDR3 contains 14 residues. The germline V gene has CDR1 MNHNY and CDR2 SVGAGI (reference sequence). CDR3 residues: CASSPTGLRSPLHF. DNA of the CDR3: TGTGCCAGCAGTCCGACAGGGTTGCGTTCACCCCTCCACTTT.

The rearrangement joins TRBV11-1 to TRBJ1-3, with no clear D. Trimming pared 2 bases from V and 1 base from J, leaving 9 bases between. CDR3 length: 15 amino acids. Looked up from germline, CDR1 is SGHAT and CDR2 is FQDESV (reference sequence). The CDR3 here is CASSLSYRSGNTIYF. CDR3 bases: TGTGCCAGCAGCTTAAGTTACCGGTCTGGAAACACCATATATTTT.

This chain links TRBV4-1 with TRBJ1-2; 8 bases map to TRBD1. The CDR3 covers 16 residues. The J segment lost 4 bases and the V segment lost 2 bases, leaving 9 bases of the junction unmatched. In germline, CDR1 is MGHRA, CDR2 YSYEKL. The CDR3 reads CASSQSPGQVLYGYTF. The CDR3 DNA is TGCGCCAGCAGCCAATCCCCGGGACAGGTTCTCTATGGCTACACCTTC.

The chain links TRBV5-1 to TRBJ2-2, with 7 bases fitting TRBD2. Trimming at V came to 4 bases and at J to 2 bases, leaving 5 bases not matched to a gene. The CDR3 runs 15 residues. Germline CDR1 SGHRS, CDR2 YFSETQ. Written as DNA, the CDR3 is TGCGCCAGCAGCCCCCTAGCGGATAACACCGGGGAGCTGTTTTTT. As protein: CASSPLADNTGELFF.

This clone was observed once. The CDR3 sequence is CASSRSKEGNTEAFF. Here the CDR3 DNA reads TGTGCCAGCAGCAGATCAAAGGAGGGGAACACTGAAGCTTTCTTT. The chain employs TRBV21-1 and TRBJ1-1. TRBV21-1 is a pseudogene. This CDR3 contains 15 residues.

The chain carries TRBV7-9 and TRBJ1-1; D remains ambiguous. The CDR3 is 14 amino acids. CDR1 is SEHNR and CDR2 is FQNEAQ in the germline V gene (reference sequence). V dropped 1 base and J dropped 1 base, with 7 bases sitting between them. The chain's CDR3 is CASSLEYGNTEAFF. The CDR3 coding sequence is TGTGCCAGCAGCTTAGAGTACGGGAACACTGAAGCTTTCTTT.

The V call is TRBV28, the J call TRBJ2-3; TRBD2 might be the D (6 bases). V lost 6 bases and J 5 bases, leaving 21 bases between the germline ends. Looked up from germline, CDR1 is MDHEN and CDR2 is SYDVKM. The CDR3 totals 16 residues. Here the CDR3 DNA reads TGTGCCAGCAGGGTACCTCTGGGGGGTTGGAAAGATACGCAGTATTTT. It translates to CASRVPLGGWKDTQYF.

The J gene is TRBJ2-3, the V gene TRBV27; the D gene is possibly TRBD2 (6 bases). CDR1 is MNHEY, CDR2 SMNVEV, per germline (reference sequence). Trimming left V 5 bases short and J 2 bases short, with 17 bases between. The CDR3 loop spans 16 amino acids. CDR3 DNA sequence: TGTGCCAGCAGTCGCCGGATAGCGGACTTCACAGATACGCAGTATTTT. It codes for CASSRRIADFTDTQYF.

This clone was detected a few times. The V gene is TRBV6-1, the J gene TRBJ1-2, with D possibly matching TRBD1 (6 bases). The germline V gene encodes CDR1 MNHNS and CDR2 SASEGT. This CDR3 spans 15 amino acids. V gave up 8 bases and J gave up 1 base, with 17 bases separating them. CDR3 in amino acids: CASGQRQGLNYGYTF. In DNA, the CDR3 is TGTGCCAGCGGACAGCGGCAGGGCCTTAACTATGGCTACACCTTC.

The chain has TRBV27 and TRBJ2-3; D gene uncertain. The CDR3 consists of 15 residues. With 5 bases removed from V and 2 bases from J, the gap between germline ends came to 14 bases. Per the germline V gene, CDR1 is MNHEY and CDR2 is SMNVEV (reference sequence). CDR3 DNA sequence: TGTGCCAGCAGTACCCGGGTAGCACACACAGATACGCAGTATTTT. It specifies CASSTRVAHTDTQYF.

This rearrangement joins TRBV20-1 to TRBJ1-2; no firm D call. Trimming took off 5 bases at V and 2 bases at J, with 6 bases between the two ends. Germline loops: CDR1 DFQATT, CDR2 SNEGSKA (reference sequence). This CDR3 is built from 11 residues. The CDR3 sequence is CSAERNYGYTF. In nucleotides, the CDR3 is TGCAGTGCTGAGAGAAACTATGGCTACACCTTC.

The rearrangement joins TRBV7-6 to TRBJ2-7; 11 nucleotides line up with TRBD2. The germline gives CDR1 SGHVS, CDR2 FNYEAQ. There are 15 residues in the CDR3. J lost 1 base, V lost 4 bases, and 3 bases had no gene match. Written as DNA, the CDR3 is TGTGCCAGCAGCTCCACTAGCGGGGGTTCCTACGAGCAGTACTTC. It specifies CASSSTSGGSYEQYF.

This clone occurred a few times. The rearrangement joins TRBV7-8 to TRBJ1-2; 8 nucleotides agree with TRBD1. The CDR3 spans 13 residues. Per the germline V gene, CDR1 is SGHVS and CDR2 is FQNEAQ. The trim removed 5 bases at V and 5 bases at J, leaving 4 bases unmatched. This CDR3 reads CASSQDREYGYTF. CDR3 coding DNA: TGTGCCAGCAGCCAGGACAGGGAATATGGCTACACCTTC.